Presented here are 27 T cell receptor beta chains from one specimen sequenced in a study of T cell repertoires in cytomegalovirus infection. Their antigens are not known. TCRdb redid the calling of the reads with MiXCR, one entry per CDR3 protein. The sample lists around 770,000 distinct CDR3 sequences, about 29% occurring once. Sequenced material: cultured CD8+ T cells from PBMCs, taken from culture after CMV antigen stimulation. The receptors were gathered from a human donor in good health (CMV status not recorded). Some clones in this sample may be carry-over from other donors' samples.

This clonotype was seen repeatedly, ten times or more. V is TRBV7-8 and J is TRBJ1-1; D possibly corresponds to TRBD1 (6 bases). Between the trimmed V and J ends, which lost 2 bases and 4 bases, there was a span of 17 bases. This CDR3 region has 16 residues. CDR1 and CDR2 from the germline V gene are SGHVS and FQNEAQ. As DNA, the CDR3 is TGTGCCAGCAGCTTAAGGGAGCTGGTGGGGGCCACTGAAGCTTTCTTT. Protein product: CASSLRELVGATEAFF.

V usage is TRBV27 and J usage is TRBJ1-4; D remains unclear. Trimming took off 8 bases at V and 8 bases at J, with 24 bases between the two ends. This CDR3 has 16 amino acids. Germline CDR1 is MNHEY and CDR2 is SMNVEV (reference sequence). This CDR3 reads CASAGKGRSVREKLFF. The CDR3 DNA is TGTGCCAGCGCCGGGAAAGGGAGGAGTGTTCGGGAAAAACTGTTTTTT. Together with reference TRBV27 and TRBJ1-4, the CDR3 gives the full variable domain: EAQVTQNPRYLITVTGKKLTVTCSQNMNHEYMSWYRQDPGLGLRQIYYSMNVEVTDKGDVPEGYKVSRKEKRNFPLILESPSPNQTSLYFCASAGKGRSVREKLFFGSGTQLSVL.

The CDR3 DNA follows: TGTGCCAGCAGTCTCATTGGACAGGGTGGTCAGCCCCAGCATTTT. Its protein product is CASSLIGQGGQPQHF. The rearrangement uses TRBV27 and TRBJ1-5; 8 bases are a match to TRBD1. With 5 bases clipped from V and 6 bases from J, the junction kept 9 bases outside the gene matches. This CDR3 is 15 amino acids long. Germline V gene sequence: CDR1 MNHEY, CDR2 SMNVEV (reference sequence).

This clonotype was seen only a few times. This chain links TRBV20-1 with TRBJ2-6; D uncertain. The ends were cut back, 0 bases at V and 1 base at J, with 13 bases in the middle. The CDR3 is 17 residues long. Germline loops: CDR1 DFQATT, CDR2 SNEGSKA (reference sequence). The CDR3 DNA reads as TGCAGTGCTAGAGATAGGCAGGTGGGGTCTGGGGCCAACGTCCTGACTTTC. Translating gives CSARDRQVGSGANVLTF.

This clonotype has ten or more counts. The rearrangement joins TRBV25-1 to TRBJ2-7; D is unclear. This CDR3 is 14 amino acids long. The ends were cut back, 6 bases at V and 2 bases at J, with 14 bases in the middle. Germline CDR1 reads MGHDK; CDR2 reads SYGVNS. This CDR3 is CASSPDGYPYEQYF. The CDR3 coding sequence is TGTGCCAGCAGCCCGGACGGGTACCCCTACGAGCAGTACTTC.

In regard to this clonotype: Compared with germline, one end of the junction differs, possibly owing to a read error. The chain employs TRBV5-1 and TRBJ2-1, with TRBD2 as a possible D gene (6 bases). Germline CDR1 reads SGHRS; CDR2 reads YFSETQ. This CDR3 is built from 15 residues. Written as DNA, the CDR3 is TGCGTCAGCAGCTTGCTCGCGGGGCCCTACAATGAGCAGTTCTTC. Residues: CVSSLLAGPYNEQFF.

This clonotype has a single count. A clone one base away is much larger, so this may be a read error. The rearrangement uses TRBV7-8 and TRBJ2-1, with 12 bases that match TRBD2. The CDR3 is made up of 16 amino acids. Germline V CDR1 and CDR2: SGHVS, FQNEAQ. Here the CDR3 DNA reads TGTGCCAGCAGATTAGGGCTAGCGGGGGGGCGGTATGAGCAGTTCTTC. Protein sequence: CASRLGLAGGRYEQFF.

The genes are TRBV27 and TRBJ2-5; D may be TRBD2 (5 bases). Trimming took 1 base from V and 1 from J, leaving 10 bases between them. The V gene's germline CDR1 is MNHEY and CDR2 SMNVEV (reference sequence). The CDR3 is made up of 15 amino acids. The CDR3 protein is CASSLFMRAQETQYF. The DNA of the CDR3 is TGTGCCAGCAGTTTATTCATGAGGGCCCAAGAGACCCAGTACTTC.

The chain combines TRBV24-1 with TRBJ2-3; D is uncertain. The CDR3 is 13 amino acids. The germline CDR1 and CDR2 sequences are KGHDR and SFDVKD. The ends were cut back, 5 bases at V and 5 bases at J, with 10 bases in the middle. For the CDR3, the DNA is TGTGCCACCAGTGCCGTCTTGTTAGATACGCAGTATTTT. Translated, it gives CATSAVLLDTQYF.

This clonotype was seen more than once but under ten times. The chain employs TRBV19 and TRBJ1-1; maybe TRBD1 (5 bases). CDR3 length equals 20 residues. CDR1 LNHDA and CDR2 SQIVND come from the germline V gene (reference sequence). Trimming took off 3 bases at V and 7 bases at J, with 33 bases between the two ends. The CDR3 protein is CASSILPGTDAGPTGIEAFF. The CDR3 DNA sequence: TGTGCCAGTAGTATTTTACCGGGGACCGACGCAGGACCTACAGGAATTGAAGCTTTCTTT.

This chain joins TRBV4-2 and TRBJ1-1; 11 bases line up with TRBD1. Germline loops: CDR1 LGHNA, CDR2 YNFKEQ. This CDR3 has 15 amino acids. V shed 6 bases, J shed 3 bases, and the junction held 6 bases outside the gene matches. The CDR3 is CASSMDRGQDTEAFF. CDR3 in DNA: TGTGCCAGCAGTATGGACAGGGGGCAAGACACTGAAGCTTTCTTT.

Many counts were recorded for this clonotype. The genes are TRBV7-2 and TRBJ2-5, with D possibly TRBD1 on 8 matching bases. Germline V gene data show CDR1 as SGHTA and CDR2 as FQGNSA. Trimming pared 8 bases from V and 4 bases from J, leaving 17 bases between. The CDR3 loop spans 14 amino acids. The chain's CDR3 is CASCLTGGAETQYF. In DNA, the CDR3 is TGTGCCAGCTGCCTAACAGGGGGGGCAGAGACCCAGTACTTC.

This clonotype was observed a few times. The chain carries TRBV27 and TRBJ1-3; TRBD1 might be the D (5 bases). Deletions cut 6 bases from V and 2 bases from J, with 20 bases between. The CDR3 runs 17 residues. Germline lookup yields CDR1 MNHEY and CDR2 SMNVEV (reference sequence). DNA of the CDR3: TGTGCCAGCAGGTCTAGAGGGGCAGGGATCCCTGGAAACACCATATATTTT. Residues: CASRSRGAGIPGNTIYF.

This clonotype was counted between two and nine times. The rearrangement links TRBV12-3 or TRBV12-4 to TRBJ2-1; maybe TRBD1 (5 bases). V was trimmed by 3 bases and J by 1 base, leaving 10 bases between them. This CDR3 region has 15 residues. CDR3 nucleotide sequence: TGTGCCAGCAGTTTTGTGGGGCCGTCCTACAATGAGCAGTTCTTC. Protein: CASSFVGPSYNEQFF.

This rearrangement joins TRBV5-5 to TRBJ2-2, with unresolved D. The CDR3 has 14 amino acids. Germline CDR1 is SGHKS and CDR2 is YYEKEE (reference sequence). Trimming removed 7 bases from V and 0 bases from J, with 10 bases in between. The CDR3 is CASSGYPNTGELFF. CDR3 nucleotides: TGTGCCAGCTCAGGTTACCCGAACACCGGGGAGCTGTTTTTT.

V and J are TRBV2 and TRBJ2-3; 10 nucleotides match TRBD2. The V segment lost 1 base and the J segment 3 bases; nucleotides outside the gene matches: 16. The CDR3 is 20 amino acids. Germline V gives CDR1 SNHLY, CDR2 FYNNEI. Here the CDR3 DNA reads TGTGCCAGCAGTGAAGGTCTAGCGGGGGTGATTTCTACAGGAACAGATACGCAGTATTTT. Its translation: CASSEGLAGVISTGTDTQYF.

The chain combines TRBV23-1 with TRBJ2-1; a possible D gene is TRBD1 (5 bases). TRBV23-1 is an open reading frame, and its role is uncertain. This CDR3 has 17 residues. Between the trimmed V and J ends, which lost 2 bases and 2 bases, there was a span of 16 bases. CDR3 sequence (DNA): TGCGCCAGCAGTCAACCTGGACGACAGCGAACCTACAATGAGCAGTTCTTC. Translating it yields CASSQPGRQRTYNEQFF.

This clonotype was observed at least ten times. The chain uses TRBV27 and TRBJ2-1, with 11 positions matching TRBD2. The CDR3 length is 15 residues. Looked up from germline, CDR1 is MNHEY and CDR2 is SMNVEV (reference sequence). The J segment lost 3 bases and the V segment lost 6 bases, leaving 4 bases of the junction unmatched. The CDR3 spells CASRVSGGGYNEQFF. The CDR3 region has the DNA TGTGCCAGCAGGGTTAGCGGGGGGGGCTACAATGAGCAGTTCTTC.

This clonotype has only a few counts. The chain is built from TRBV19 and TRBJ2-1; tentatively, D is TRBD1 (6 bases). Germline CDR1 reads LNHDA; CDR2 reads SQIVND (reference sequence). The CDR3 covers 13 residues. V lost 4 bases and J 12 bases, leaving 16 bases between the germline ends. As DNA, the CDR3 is TGTGCCAGTAGTAGGGGACAATCCGAGGGGCAGTTCTTC. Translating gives CASSRGQSEGQFF. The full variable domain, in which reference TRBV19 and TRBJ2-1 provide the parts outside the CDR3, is DGGITQSPKYLFRKEGQNVTLSCEQNLNHDAMYWYRQDPGQGLRLIYYSQIVNDFQKGDIAEGYSVSREKKESFPLTVTSAQKNPTAFYLCASSRGQSEGQFFGPGTRLTVL.

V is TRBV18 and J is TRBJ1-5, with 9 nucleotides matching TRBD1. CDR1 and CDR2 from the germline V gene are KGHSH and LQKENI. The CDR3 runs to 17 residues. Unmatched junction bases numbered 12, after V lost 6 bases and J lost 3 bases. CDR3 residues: CASSAAGTGPYNQPQHF. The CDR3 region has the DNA TGTGCCAGCTCGGCAGCCGGGACAGGGCCCTACAATCAGCCCCAGCATTTT.

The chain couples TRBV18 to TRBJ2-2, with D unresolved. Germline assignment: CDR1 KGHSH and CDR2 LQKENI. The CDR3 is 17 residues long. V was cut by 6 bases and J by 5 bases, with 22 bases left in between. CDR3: CASSLTTSSVLTGELFF. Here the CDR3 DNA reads TGTGCCAGCTCCCTTACCACGTCTTCCGTCTTAACCGGGGAGCTGTTTTTT. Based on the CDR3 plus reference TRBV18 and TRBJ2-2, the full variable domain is NAGVMQNPRHLVRRRGQEARLRCSPMKGHSHVYWYRQLPEEGLKFMVYLQKENIIDESGMPKERFSAEFPKEGPSILRIQQVVRGDSAAYFCASSLTTSSVLTGELFFGEGSRLTVL.

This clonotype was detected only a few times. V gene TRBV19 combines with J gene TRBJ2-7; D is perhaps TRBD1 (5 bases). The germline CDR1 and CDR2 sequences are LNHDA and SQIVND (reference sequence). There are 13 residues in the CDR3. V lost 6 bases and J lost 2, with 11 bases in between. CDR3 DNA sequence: TGTGCCAGTAGCCTAGGGGTCACCTACGAGCAGTACTTC. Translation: CASSLGVTYEQYF.

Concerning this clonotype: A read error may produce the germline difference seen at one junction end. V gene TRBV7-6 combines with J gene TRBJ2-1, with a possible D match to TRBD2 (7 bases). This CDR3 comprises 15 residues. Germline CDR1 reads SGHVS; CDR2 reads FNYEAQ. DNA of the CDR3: TGTGTCAGCAGCTTAGTGGGGGGGCCATACAATGAGCAGTTCTTC. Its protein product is CVSSLVGGPYNEQFF.

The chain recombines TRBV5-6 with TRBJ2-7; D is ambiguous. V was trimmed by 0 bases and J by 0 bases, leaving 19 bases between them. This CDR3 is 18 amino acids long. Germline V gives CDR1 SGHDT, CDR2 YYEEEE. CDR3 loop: CASSLGVGFGISSYEQYF. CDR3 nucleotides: TGTGCCAGCAGCTTGGGGGTCGGCTTCGGCATTTCCTCCTACGAGCAGTACTTC.

CDR3 coding DNA: TGTGCCAGCAGCTCGGACAGGGGGGATCTAAACTATGGCTACACCTTC. Translated, it gives CASSSDRGDLNYGYTF. The chain recombines TRBV7-9 with TRBJ1-2; 10 bases align to TRBD1. Germline CDR1 reads SEHNR; CDR2 reads FQNEAQ (reference sequence). This CDR3 has 16 residues. With 4 bases clipped from V and 2 bases from J, the junction kept 7 bases outside the gene matches.

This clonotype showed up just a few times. The CDR3 is CASSPGQTSSYNSPLHF. Here the CDR3 DNA reads TGTGCCAGCAGTCCCGGACAGACGAGCTCCTATAATTCACCCCTCCACTTT. The gene calls are TRBV12-3 or TRBV12-4 and TRBJ1-6; a weak D match, TRBD1 (6 bases). V was shortened by 5 bases and J by 0 bases, with 14 bases between the two germline ends. CDR3 size: 17 residues.

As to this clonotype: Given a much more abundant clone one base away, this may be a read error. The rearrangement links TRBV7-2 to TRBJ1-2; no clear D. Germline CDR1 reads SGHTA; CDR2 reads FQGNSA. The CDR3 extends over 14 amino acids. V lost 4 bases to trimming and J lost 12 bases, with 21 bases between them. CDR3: CASSSWGSQAYHTF. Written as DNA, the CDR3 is TGTGCCAGCAGCTCTTGGGGATCACAAGCCTACCACACCTTC.